The 20 T cell receptor beta chains listed next were all sequenced from one sample in a study of shared clonotypes between healthy human individuals. Profiled with immunoSEQ multiplex PCR; TCRdb holds only in-frame clones, not every one. The table includes roughly 1.4 million clones, 98% detected once. The sample taken for sequencing was naive CD4+ T cells sorted from blood. Described subset: CD45RA+ positively selected. The receptors come from a man younger than 40 in good health.

The V call is TRBV19, the J call TRBJ2-1, with D possibly called TRBD1 or TRBD2 (5 bases each). CDR1 is LNHDA, CDR2 SQIVND, per germline (reference sequence). This CDR3 region has 14 residues. The V end lost 3 bases, the J end lost 6 bases, and 12 bases lay between the germline ends. CDR3 DNA: TGTGCCAGTAGTATCCAGAGGGGACGCAATGAGCAGTTCTTC. It codes for CASSIQRGRNEQFF.

The chain joins TRBV21-1 to TRBJ2-7; the table's TRBD1 call for D was not verified on the DNA. TRBV21-1 is designated a pseudogene. The CDR3 sequence is 16 residues long. The CDR3 coding sequence is TGTGCCAGCAGCCGAGATAACCCCCTCAGGGGCTGGGAGCAGTACTTC. It translates to CASSRDNPLRGWEQYF.

The V and J genes are TRBV9 and TRBJ2-3; no firm D call. V lost 0 bases and J lost 2, with 19 bases in between. The CDR3 is made up of 18 amino acids. CDR1 and CDR2 (germline): SGDLS, YYNGEE. The CDR3 loop reads CASSVEDRAIWDTDTQYF. In DNA, the CDR3 is TGTGCCAGCAGCGTAGAAGATAGAGCAATCTGGGACACAGATACGCAGTATTTT.

Of note for this clone: Other DNA sequences in this sample translate to the same CDR3. This chain connects TRBV9 to TRBJ2-5; 8 positions match TRBD1. Germline CDR1 and CDR2: SGDLS and YYNGEE. This CDR3 spans 14 amino acids. The J segment lost 4 bases and the V segment lost 4 bases, leaving 6 bases of the junction unmatched. CDR3 nucleotide sequence: TGTGCCAGCAGCCCGAGGACAGGGACAGAGACCCAGTACTTC. It encodes CASSPRTGTETQYF.

V usage is TRBV11-2 and J usage is TRBJ1-4; tentative D call: TRBD1 (5 bases). Trimming cost V 5 bases and J 3 bases, with 13 bases left between them. CDR3 size: 15 residues. Germline V gene lookup returns CDR1 SGHAT and CDR2 FQNNGV. In nucleotides, the CDR3 is TGTGCCAGCAGCACTGCAGGGATACCTAATGAAAAACTGTTTTTT. Its protein is CASSTAGIPNEKLFF.

This chain links TRBV6-1 with TRBJ2-1; the match to TRBD2 covers 13 bases. Unmatched junction bases numbered 8, after V lost 3 bases and J lost 0 bases. Germline CDR1 and CDR2: MNHNS and SASEGT. The CDR3 covers 19 residues. The CDR3 bases are TGTGCCAGCAGTGACCTAACTAGCGGGAGGGCTTCCTCCTACAATGAGCAGTTCTTC. Its protein product is CASSDLTSGRASSYNEQFF.

This chain joins TRBV5-4 and TRBJ2-5; D might be TRBD1 (5 bases). The V gene lost 3 bases and the J gene lost 5 bases, with 8 bases spanning the gap. The CDR3 covers 12 residues. Germline loops: CDR1 SGHNT, CDR2 YYREEE (reference sequence). The CDR3 coding sequence is TGTGCCAGCAGCTCCGCAGGGGAGACCCAGTACTTC. It is translated as CASSSAGETQYF. Based on the CDR3 plus reference TRBV5-4 and TRBJ2-5, the full variable domain is ETGVTQSPTHLIKTRGQQVTLRCSSQSGHNTVSWYQQALGQGPQFIFQYYREEENGRGNFPPRFSGLQFPNYSSELNVNALELDDSALYLCASSSAGETQYFGPGTRLLVL.

The rearrangement joins TRBV6-1 to TRBJ2-7; D is perhaps TRBD1 (5 bases). Trimming cost V 2 bases and J 6 bases, with 14 bases left between them. The CDR3 sequence is 14 residues long. CDR1 is MNHNS and CDR2 is SASEGT in the germline V gene. CDR3 protein: CASSEFAGPSEQYF. The CDR3 region has the DNA TGTGCCAGCAGTGAATTCGCAGGGCCCTCCGAGCAGTACTTC.

J is TRBJ2-5 and V is TRBV5-5; possible D gene TRBD2, 6 bases. V lost 4 bases and J 4 bases, leaving 17 bases between the germline ends. The CDR3 contains 15 residues. The germline V gene has CDR1 SGHKS and CDR2 YYEKEE (reference sequence). In DNA form, the CDR3 reads TGTGCCAGCAGCCCGGTGGGGGGTCGGCGAGAGACCCAGTACTTC. Translating gives CASSPVGGRRETQYF.

This CDR3 is CASSEEGAGNTEAFF. Here the CDR3 DNA reads TGTGCCAGCAGTGAAGAAGGGGCAGGGAACACTGAAGCTTTCTTT. The J gene is TRBJ1-1, the V gene TRBV2; tentatively, D is TRBD1 (5 bases). Germline CDR1 reads SNHLY; CDR2 reads FYNNEI. V shed 1 base and J shed 1 base, with 10 bases lying between them. CDR3 length: 15 residues. Full variable domain (remainder filled in from reference TRBV2 and TRBJ1-1): EPEVTQTPSHQVTQMGQEVILRCVPISNHLYFYWYRQILGQKVEFLVSFYNNEISEKSEIFDDQFSVERPDGSNFTLKIRSTKLEDSAMYFCASSEEGAGNTEAFFGQGTRLTVV.

The chain joins TRBV9 to TRBJ2-5; D gene uncertain. The CDR3 has 12 amino acids. V dropped 0 bases and J dropped 7 bases, with 7 bases sitting between them. The V gene's germline CDR1 is SGDLS and CDR2 YYNGEE. The CDR3 bases are TGTGCCAGCAGCGTAGATGGCGTGACCCAGTACTTC. The encoded protein is CASSVDGVTQYF.

This chain joins TRBV11-1 and TRBJ2-4; no clear D. V was cut by 1 base and J by 0 bases, with 7 bases left in between. This CDR3 contains 15 residues. Germline V CDR1 and CDR2: SGHAT, FQDESV (reference sequence). CDR3 in amino acids: CASSLGAVAKNIQYF. CDR3 sequence (DNA): TGTGCCAGCAGCTTAGGCGCTGTAGCCAAAAACATTCAGTACTTC.

This clone appeared once. The chain employs TRBV7-2 and TRBJ2-7; perhaps TRBD2 as D (6 bases). This CDR3 region has 15 residues. The germline V gene encodes CDR1 SGHTA and CDR2 FQGNSA. V was pared by 2 bases and J by 2 bases, with 13 bases between. The CDR3 region is CASSLFAGTPYEQYF. The CDR3 region has the DNA TGTGCCAGCAGCTTATTTGCGGGAACACCCTACGAGCAGTACTTC.

Here the CDR3 DNA reads TGTGCCAGCAGCCCGGTACTTGGGGCCTACAATGAGCAGTTCTTC. Translation: CASSPVLGAYNEQFF. This sequence joins TRBV28 and TRBJ2-1; no firm D call. Between the trimmed V and J ends, which lost 6 bases and 2 bases, there was a span of 14 bases. The CDR3 is made up of 15 amino acids. Germline lookup yields CDR1 MDHEN and CDR2 SYDVKM.

The CDR3 DNA reads TGTGCCAGCAGCTTCCGGGACAGGGATCACTACGAGCAGTACTTC. Translated, it gives CASSFRDRDHYEQYF. The chain employs TRBV11-2 and TRBJ2-7; 9 bases are a match to TRBD1. Germline CDR1 SGHAT, CDR2 FQNNGV. The CDR3 runs to 15 residues. The V gene end was trimmed by 3 bases and the J gene end by 3 bases; junction bases not matched to a gene: 6. Full variable domain (remainder filled in from reference TRBV11-2 and TRBJ2-7): EAGVAQSPRYKIIEKRQSVAFWCNPISGHATLYWYQQILGQGPKLLIQFQNNGVVDDSQLPKDRFSAERLKGVDSTLKIQPAKLEDSAVYLCASSFRDRDHYEQYFGPGTRLTVT.

Only one count was recorded for this clone. The chain couples TRBV29-1 to TRBJ2-3, with D possibly being TRBD2 (5 bases). Germline V gene lookup returns CDR1 SQVTM and CDR2 ANQGSEA. The CDR3 is made up of 17 amino acids. V gave up 4 bases and J gave up 3 bases, with 23 bases separating them. CDR3 sequence: CSVGVRIRSVLTDTQYF. CDR3 nucleotides: TGCAGCGTTGGAGTCCGGATACGTAGCGTACTGACAGATACGCAGTATTTT.

This chain uses TRBV15 with TRBJ2-7; D is perhaps TRBD1 (6 bases). The CDR3 has 15 amino acids. The V and J ends lost 8 bases and 1 base respectively, with 18 bases between them. Germline V gene data show CDR1 as LNHNV and CDR2 as YYDKDF (reference sequence). The CDR3 loop is CATQRGGVRSYEQYF. Here the CDR3 DNA reads TGTGCCACCCAGAGAGGGGGAGTGAGGTCCTACGAGCAGTACTTC.

The rearrangement links TRBV5-1 to TRBJ2-5; possibly TRBD1 for D (5 bases). Per germline, CDR1 SGHRS and CDR2 YFSETQ. The length of the CDR3 is 15 residues. V lost 0 bases and J lost 2, with 11 bases in between. The CDR3 bases are TGCGCCAGCAGCTTGGCCTTGCACAGGCAAGAGACCCAGTACTTC. Amino acids: CASSLALHRQETQYF.

The genes are TRBV7-9 and TRBJ2-7; no definite D call. CDR1 and CDR2 from the germline V gene are SEHNR and FQNEAQ (reference sequence). The CDR3 spans 11 residues. Trimming shortened V by 1 base and J by 4 bases, and 2 bases separated the two germline ends. The CDR3 nucleotides are TGTGCCAGCAGCTTAGTGTACGAGCAGTACTTC. Translated: CASSLVYEQYF.

V is TRBV10-3 and J is TRBJ2-5; D gene unclear. The CDR3 runs to 13 residues. V dropped 2 bases and J dropped 5 bases, with 9 bases sitting between them. The germline gives CDR1 ENHRY, CDR2 SYGVKD. The CDR3: CAISEGRPETQYF. CDR3 coding DNA: TGTGCCATCAGTGAGGGTCGTCCGGAGACCCAGTACTTC.